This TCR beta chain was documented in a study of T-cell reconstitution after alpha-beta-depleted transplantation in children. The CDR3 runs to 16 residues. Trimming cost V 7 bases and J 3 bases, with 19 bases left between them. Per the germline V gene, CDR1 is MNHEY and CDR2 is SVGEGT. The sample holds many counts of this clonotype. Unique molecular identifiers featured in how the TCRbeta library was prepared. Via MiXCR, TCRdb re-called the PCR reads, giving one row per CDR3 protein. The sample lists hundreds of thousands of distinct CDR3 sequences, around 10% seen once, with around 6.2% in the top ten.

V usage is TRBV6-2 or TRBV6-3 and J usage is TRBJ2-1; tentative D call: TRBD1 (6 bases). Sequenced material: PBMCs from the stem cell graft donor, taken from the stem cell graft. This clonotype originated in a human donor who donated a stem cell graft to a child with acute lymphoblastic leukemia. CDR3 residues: CASTTGGQGYYNEQFF. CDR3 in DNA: TGTGCCAGCACAACCGGCGGGCAGGGGTACTACAATGAGCAGTTCTTC.